Following are 21 T cell receptor beta chains from one sample sequenced in a study of T cells in Graves' hyperthyroidism and ophthalmopathy. There were TCR beta CDR3 regions amplified from RNA transcripts. A first-round RT-PCR of the TCR CDR3 used the HTBI primer set. TCRdb used MiXCR to reprocess the multiplex PCR reads, holding one entry per CDR3 protein. The sample gives approximately 380,000 distinct CDR3 sequences, about 19% of which show up once; about 4% is in the top ten. The material sequenced was blood. Receptor source: a young woman with Graves' hyperthyroidism.

This clonotype was found many times. The chain links TRBV30 to TRBJ1-1, with D uncertain. Between the trimmed V and J ends, which lost 0 bases and 0 bases, there was a span of 8 bases. The germline CDR1 and CDR2 sequences are GTSNPN and SVGIG (reference sequence). This CDR3 has 14 residues. In DNA form, the CDR3 reads TGTGCCTGGAGTGTAGACGGATTGAACACTGAAGCTTTCTTT. Protein: CAWSVDGLNTEAFF.

This clonotype was seen at least ten times. The chain couples TRBV30 to TRBJ1-1, with D unclear. V dropped 0 bases and J dropped 1 base, with 6 bases sitting between them. Germline V CDR1 and CDR2: GTSNPN, SVGIG (reference sequence). The CDR3 consists of 13 residues. The CDR3 spells CAWSVVRNTEAFF. DNA for the CDR3: TGTGCCTGGAGTGTAGTGAGGAACACTGAAGCTTTCTTT.

This clonotype showed up just once. This sequence joins TRBV7-8 and TRBJ2-5, with TRBD1 matching 7 bases. CDR1 SGHVS and CDR2 FQNEAQ come from the germline V gene. CDR3 length: 16 amino acids. J gave up 5 bases and V 1 base, and 10 bases lay outside the gene matches. The CDR3 loop is CASSLGGQLGKETQYF. The CDR3, as DNA: TGTGCCAGCAGCTTAGGGGGACAGCTGGGGAAGGAGACCCAGTACTTC.

The chain recombines TRBV20-1 with TRBJ2-7, with 8 positions matching TRBD1. CDR3 length equals 14 residues. V trimming: 0 bases; J trimming: 5 bases; junction bases outside the gene matches: 6. Germline values: CDR1 DFQATT, CDR2 SNEGSKA (reference sequence). Here the CDR3 DNA reads TGCAGTGCTAGAGAGATACAGGGGGTCCACGAGCAGTACTTC. The encoded protein is CSAREIQGVHEQYF.

This clonotype was counted many times. This chain joins TRBV12-3 or TRBV12-4 and TRBJ2-7, with no clear D. This CDR3 has 13 amino acids. Deletions cut 3 bases from V and 1 base from J, with 7 bases between. This CDR3 reads CASSFRSSYEQYF. CDR3 nucleotide sequence: TGTGCCAGCAGTTTCCGCAGTTCCTACGAGCAGTACTTC.

In its sample, this clonotype was seen many times. The rearrangement links TRBV20-1 to TRBJ1-5; D uncertain. V was cut by 6 bases and J by 4 bases, with 16 bases left in between. From germline, CDR1 is DFQATT and CDR2 SNEGSKA (reference sequence). This CDR3 has 14 amino acids. CDR3 in amino acids: CSAPGWTVNQPQHF. The CDR3 DNA sequence: TGCAGTGCCCCTGGTTGGACGGTTAATCAGCCCCAGCATTTT.

This clonotype was seen a few times. The J gene is TRBJ1-1, the V gene TRBV11-2, with a tentative D call TRBD1 (6 bases). Trimming shortened V by 5 bases and J by 4 bases, and 14 bases separated the two germline ends. CDR1 is SGHAT, CDR2 FQNNGV, per germline. This CDR3 is 14 amino acids long. The CDR3: CASSILRGGTEAFF. DNA for the CDR3: TGTGCCAGCAGCATCCTCAGGGGCGGCACTGAAGCTTTCTTT. Full variable domain (remainder filled in from reference TRBV11-2 and TRBJ1-1): EAGVAQSPRYKIIEKRQSVAFWCNPISGHATLYWYQQILGQGPKLLIQFQNNGVVDDSQLPKDRFSAERLKGVDSTLKIQPAKLEDSAVYLCASSILRGGTEAFFGQGTRLTVV.

This clonotype was detected ten times or more. The chain links TRBV15 to TRBJ2-7; possible D gene TRBD1, 5 bases. The CDR3 is 14 residues long. The V end was cut by 3 bases, the J end by 0 bases, with 9 bases between. In germline, CDR1 is LNHNV, CDR2 YYDKDF (reference sequence). The CDR3 sequence is CATSRDTISYEQYF. Written as DNA, the CDR3 is TGTGCCACCAGCAGGGACACTATCTCCTACGAGCAGTACTTC.

With respect to this clonotype: At one end, the junction sequence differs from germline, possibly due to a read error. The V and J genes are TRBV7-8 and TRBJ2-2; 8 bases fit TRBD2. The length of the CDR3 is 15 residues. Germline loops: CDR1 SGHVS, CDR2 FQNEAQ. The CDR3 region is CTSSLWTSLTGELLF. The DNA of the CDR3 is TGTACCAGCAGCTTATGGACTAGCCTCACCGGGGAGCTGCTTTTT.

This clonotype was counted ten times or more. The genes are TRBV15 and TRBJ2-2, with 8 bases lining up with TRBD2. CDR3 size: 15 residues. The germline gives CDR1 LNHNV, CDR2 YYDKDF (reference sequence). After removal of 3 bases from V and 7 bases from J, the junction contained 7 bases not matched to a gene. The CDR3 nucleotides are TGTGCCACCAGCAGGGGCGGGGGGCAGAGCGGGGAGCTGTTTTTT. Protein product: CATSRGGGQSGELFF.

This clonotype came up many times. The chain joins TRBV6-1 to TRBJ2-2; D call uncertain. Germline V CDR1 and CDR2: MNHNS, SASEGT. Trimming took 5 bases from V and 4 from J, leaving 11 bases between them. This CDR3 is 14 amino acids long. CDR3 residues: CASSTTYPTGELFF. In DNA, the CDR3 is TGTGCCAGCAGTACGACCTATCCCACCGGGGAGCTGTTTTTT.

This clonotype was counted many times. The chain employs TRBV7-2 and TRBJ1-1, with a weak D call TRBD1 (6 bases). This CDR3 region has 15 residues. The V gene lost 5 bases and the J gene lost 1 base, with 14 bases spanning the gap. Looked up from germline, CDR1 is SGHTA and CDR2 is FQGNSA. The CDR3 region has the DNA TGTGCCAGCAGCCTACAGGGCCTGGGGAACACTGAAGCTTTCTTT. It is translated as CASSLQGLGNTEAFF.

This chain connects TRBV9 to TRBJ1-6, with 8 bases fitting TRBD1. Germline V gene sequence: CDR1 SGDLS, CDR2 YYNGEE. The CDR3 contains 15 residues. V trimming: 1 base; J trimming: 10 bases; junction bases outside the gene matches: 7. The CDR3 loop is CASSVSGQDQSPLHF. The CDR3 bases are TGTGCCAGCAGCGTATCGGGACAGGACCAATCACCCCTCCACTTT.

The V and J genes are TRBV3-1 and TRBJ2-7, with 9 positions matching TRBD1. V shed 8 bases and J 2 bases; nucleotides not matched to a gene: 10. The length of the CDR3 is 15 residues. CDR1 is LGHDT and CDR2 is YNNKEL in the germline V gene (reference sequence). CDR3 DNA sequence: TGTGCCAGCGGCCTCCGGGACAGGGAAACCTACGAGCAGTACTTC. This codes for CASGLRDRETYEQYF.

This clonotype was counted at least ten times. This sequence joins TRBV10-3 and TRBJ2-5; D is possibly TRBD1 (6 bases). Trimming took off 10 bases at V and 5 bases at J, with 17 bases between the two ends. CDR3 length: 13 amino acids. Germline CDR1 ENHRY, CDR2 SYGVKD. CDR3 amino acids: CATQGNDRETQYF. As DNA, the CDR3 is TGTGCCACGCAGGGGAATGATCGGGAGACCCAGTACTTC.

Ten or more counts support this clonotype. This sequence joins TRBV15 and TRBJ1-1; D remains unclear. This CDR3 spans 16 amino acids. The germline V and J ends were trimmed by 4 bases and 0 bases, with 15 bases remaining between them. Germline V gene sequence: CDR1 LNHNV, CDR2 YYDKDF (reference sequence). The CDR3 region has the DNA TGTGCCACCAGCAACCCCCCACCTATCATGAACACTGAAGCTTTCTTT. The encoded protein is CATSNPPPIMNTEAFF.

This clonotype was observed many times. This sequence joins TRBV3-1 and TRBJ2-5; D remains unclear. CDR1 LGHDT and CDR2 YNNKEL come from the germline V gene (reference sequence). Trimming stripped 0 bases from V and 4 bases from J, with 9 bases between. This CDR3 spans 14 amino acids. In nucleotides, the CDR3 is TGTGCCAGCAGCCAAGATAGGGTAGCAGAGACCCAGTACTTC. Translated: CASSQDRVAETQYF.

This clonotype has ten or more counts. The chain uses TRBV28 and TRBJ1-3; 7 bases are a match to TRBD1. CDR1 is MDHEN and CDR2 is SYDVKM in the germline V gene. The CDR3 contains 15 residues. The V gene end was trimmed by 8 bases and the J gene end by 3 bases; junction bases not matched to a gene: 10. The CDR3 sequence is CASAPRGAYGNTIYF. In nucleotides, the CDR3 is TGTGCCAGCGCTCCCAGGGGGGCTTATGGAAACACCATATATTTT.

This clonotype was picked up many times. The chain joins TRBV20-1 to TRBJ2-5, with 8 bases matching TRBD1. CDR3 length: 15 residues. Trimming cost V 6 bases and J 5 bases; bases outside gene matches: 14. The germline V gene has CDR1 DFQATT and CDR2 SNEGSKA (reference sequence). CDR3 nucleotides: TGCAGTGCCAAATACCACAGGGGGTTGACGGAGACCCAGTACTTC. Translated: CSAKYHRGLTETQYF.

In this sample, this clonotype turned up many times. The DNA for the CDR3 is TGTGCCAGCAGTGAAGGACAAGGCTACACCTTC. Translation gives CASSEGQGYTF. The chain has TRBV2 and TRBJ1-2; D gene uncertain. Trimming took 1 base from V and 8 from J, leaving 5 bases between them. The CDR3 is 11 residues long. The germline CDR1 and CDR2 sequences are SNHLY and FYNNEI.

This clonotype was found many times. The junction departs from the called germline gene at one end, perhaps through a read error. The CDR3 loop reads CASSEQNTGELFF. The CDR3, as DNA: TGTGCCAGCAGTGAACAGAACACCGGGGAGCTGTTTTTT. The V and J genes are TRBV10-2 and TRBJ2-2; D is unresolved. The CDR3 has 13 amino acids. CDR1 is WSHSY and CDR2 is SAAADI in the germline V gene.